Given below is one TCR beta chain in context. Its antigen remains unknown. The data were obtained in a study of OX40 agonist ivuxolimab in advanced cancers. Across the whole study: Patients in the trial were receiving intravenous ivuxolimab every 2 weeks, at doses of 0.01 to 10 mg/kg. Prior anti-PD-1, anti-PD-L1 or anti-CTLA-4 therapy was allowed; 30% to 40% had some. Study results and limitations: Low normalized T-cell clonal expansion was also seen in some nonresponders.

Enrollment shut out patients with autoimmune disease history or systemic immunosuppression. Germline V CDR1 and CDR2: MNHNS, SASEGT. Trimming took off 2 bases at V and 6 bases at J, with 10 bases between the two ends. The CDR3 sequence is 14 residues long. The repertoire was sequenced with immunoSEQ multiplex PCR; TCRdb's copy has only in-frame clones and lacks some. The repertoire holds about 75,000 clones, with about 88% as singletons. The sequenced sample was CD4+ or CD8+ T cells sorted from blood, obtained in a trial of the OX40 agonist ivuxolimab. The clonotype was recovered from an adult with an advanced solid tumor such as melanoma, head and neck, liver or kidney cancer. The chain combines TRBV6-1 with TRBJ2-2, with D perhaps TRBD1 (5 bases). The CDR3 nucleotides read TGTGCCAGCAGTGAACTTCTCAGGGCCGGGGAGCTGTTTTTT. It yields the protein CASSELLRAGELFF.